One TCR beta chain is described in this entry. The antigen is not known. This sample was taken from a study of cytomegalovirus exposure and HLA in healthy donors. Findings of the study overall: A further, later analysis showed that HLA-associated TCR beta chains (compared with equally common others) were more clonally expanded. The classifier, whose performance was assessed in both the original and validation cohorts, reportedly diagnosed cytomegalovirus status with high specificity and sensitivity. As a later analysis revealed, most CMV-associated TCR beta chains appeared HLA-restricted.

The study ran its PCR with 60 Vbeta and 13 Jbeta primers. Here immunoSEQ multiplex PCR was the method, and the copy in TCRdb shows in-frame clones only, minus some. This table holds about 190,000 clones, around 75% found once. Trimming removed 0 bases from V and 5 bases from J, with 11 bases in between. The CDR3 is 14 residues long. Germline V CDR1 and CDR2: KGHSH, LQKENI. Sequenced: PBMCs. The chain links TRBV18 to TRBJ2-7; a possible D gene is TRBD2 (6 bases). The sequence came from a woman aged 30 to 39 in good health and CMV-seropositive. The CDR3 nucleotides read TGTGCCAGCTCACCACCGGTCGCTAGCGACGAGCAGTACTTC. Encoded protein: CASSPPVASDEQYF.